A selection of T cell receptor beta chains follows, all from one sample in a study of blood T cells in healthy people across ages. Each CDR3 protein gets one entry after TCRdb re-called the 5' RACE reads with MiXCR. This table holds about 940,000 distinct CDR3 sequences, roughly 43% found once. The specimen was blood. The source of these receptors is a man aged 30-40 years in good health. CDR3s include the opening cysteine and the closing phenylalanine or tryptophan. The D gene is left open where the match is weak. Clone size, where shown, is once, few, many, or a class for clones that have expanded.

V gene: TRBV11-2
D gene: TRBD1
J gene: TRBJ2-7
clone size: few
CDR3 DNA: TGTGCCAGCAGCCCTACTGTCGGGACAGCATCCTCCTACGAGCAGTACTTC
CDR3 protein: CASSPTVGTASSYEQYF

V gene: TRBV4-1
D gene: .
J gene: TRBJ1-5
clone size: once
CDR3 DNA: TGCGCCAGCAGCCCGAGATTGGGCCCCATGCAGCCCCAGCATTTT
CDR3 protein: CASSPRLGPMQPQHF

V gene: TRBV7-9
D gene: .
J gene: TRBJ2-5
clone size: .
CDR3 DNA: TGTGCCAGCAGCTTAACTCTTGGCAGGGGCGAGGAGACCCAGTACTTC
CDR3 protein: CASSLTLGRGEETQYF

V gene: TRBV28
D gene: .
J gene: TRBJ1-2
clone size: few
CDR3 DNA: TGTGCCAGCAGTTTATCGCGGACAGCCTTTATCTATGGCTACACCTTC
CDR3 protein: CASSLSRTAFIYGYTF

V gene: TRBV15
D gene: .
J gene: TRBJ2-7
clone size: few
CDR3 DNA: TGTGCCACCAGCAGTGTAGGAGCCTCCTACGAGCAGTACTTC
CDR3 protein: CATSSVGASYEQYF

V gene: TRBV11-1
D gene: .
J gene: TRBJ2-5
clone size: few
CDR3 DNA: TGTGCCAGCAGCTTAGGGCGCTTGGGGGAGACCCAGTACTTC
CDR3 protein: CASSLGRLGETQYF

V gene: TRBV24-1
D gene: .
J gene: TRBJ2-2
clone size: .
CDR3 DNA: TGTGCCACCAGTGTTAATGCGGCGAACACCGGGGAGCTGTTTTTT
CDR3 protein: CATSVNAANTGELFF

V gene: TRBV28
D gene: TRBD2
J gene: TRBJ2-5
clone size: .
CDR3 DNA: TGTGCCAGCAGTTCCTTGTCGCCAGCGGGGGGGCGAACAGAGACCCAGTACTTC
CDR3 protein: CASSSLSPAGGRTETQYF

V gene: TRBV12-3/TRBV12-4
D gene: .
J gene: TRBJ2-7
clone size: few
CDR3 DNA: TGTGCCAGCAGTTTAAGCAGCCGGTACGAGCAGTACTTC
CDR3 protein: CASSLSSRYEQYF

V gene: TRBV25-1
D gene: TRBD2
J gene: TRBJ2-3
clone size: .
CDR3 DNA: TGTGCCAGCAGTCGGATGGGACTAGCGGGGAGCACAGATACGCAGTATTTT
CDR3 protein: CASSRMGLAGSTDTQYF

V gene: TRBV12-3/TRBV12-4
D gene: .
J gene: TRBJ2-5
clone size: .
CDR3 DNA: TGTGCCAGCAGTTGGGTTTCCCAAGAGACCCAGTACTTC
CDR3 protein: CASSWVSQETQYF

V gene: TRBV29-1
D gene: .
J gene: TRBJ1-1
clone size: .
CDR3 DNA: TGCAGCGCCGACCGTAGGTGGGACACTGAAGCTTTCTTT
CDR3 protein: CSADRRWDTEAFF

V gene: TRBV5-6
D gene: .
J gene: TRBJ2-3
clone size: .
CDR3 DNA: TGTGCCAGCAGCAATCCCCTAACTACGCAGTATTTT
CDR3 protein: CASSNPLTTQYF

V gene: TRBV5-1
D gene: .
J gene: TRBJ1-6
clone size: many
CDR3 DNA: TGCGCCAGCAGCTTGGCAGGCTACGATTCACCCCTCCACTTT
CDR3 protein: CASSLAGYDSPLHF

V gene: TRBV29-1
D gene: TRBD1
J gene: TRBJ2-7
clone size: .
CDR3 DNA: TGCAGCGTCGTGAGATCCAGGACAGGATCCTACGAGCAGTACTTC
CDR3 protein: CSVVRSRTGSYEQYF

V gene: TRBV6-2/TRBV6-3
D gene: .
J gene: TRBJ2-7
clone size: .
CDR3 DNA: TGTGCCAGCAGTAATTCCCAAACCCAGTACTTC
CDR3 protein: CASSNSQTQYF

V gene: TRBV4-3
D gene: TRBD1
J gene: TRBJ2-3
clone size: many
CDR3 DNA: TGCGCCAGCAGCCAAATGACAGGGCTTGGCACAGATACGCAGTATTTT
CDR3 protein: CASSQMTGLGTDTQYF

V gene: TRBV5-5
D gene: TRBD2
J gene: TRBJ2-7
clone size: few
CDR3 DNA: TGTGCCAGCACCGGGGAGGGCGAGCAGTACTTC
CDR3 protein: CASTGEGEQYF

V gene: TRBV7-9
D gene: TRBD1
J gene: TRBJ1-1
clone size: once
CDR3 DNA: TGTGCCAGCACCAGGGGGATGGAAGCTTTCTTT
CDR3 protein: CASTRGMEAFF

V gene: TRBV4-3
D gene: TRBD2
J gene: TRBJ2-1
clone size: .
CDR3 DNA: TGCGCCAGCAGCCAGGACCTCGGACTAGCGGCTTACAATGAGCAGTTCTTC
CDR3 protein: CASSQDLGLAAYNEQFF

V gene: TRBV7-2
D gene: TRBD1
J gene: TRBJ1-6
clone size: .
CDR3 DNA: TGTGCCAGCAGCTTACCAAAGGGGGCGAGCTCCTATAATTCACCCCTCCACTTT
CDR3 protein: CASSLPKGASSYNSPLHF

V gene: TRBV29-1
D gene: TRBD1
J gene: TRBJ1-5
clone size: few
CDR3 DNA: TGCAGCGTTGGGCAGGGGGGATACCAGCCCCAGCATTTT
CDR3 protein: CSVGQGGYQPQHF

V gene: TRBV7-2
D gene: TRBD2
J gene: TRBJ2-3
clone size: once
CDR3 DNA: TGTGCCAGCAGCTTAGTTGGGGGCGGGGGGGTCAGGGATACGCAGTATTTT
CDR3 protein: CASSLVGGGGVRDTQYF

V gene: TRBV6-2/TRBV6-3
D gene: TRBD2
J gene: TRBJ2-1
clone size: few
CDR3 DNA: TGTGCCAGCAGTTACAATGCCCGGGGCGGGGGGCAGTTCTTC
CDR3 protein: CASSYNARGGGQFF

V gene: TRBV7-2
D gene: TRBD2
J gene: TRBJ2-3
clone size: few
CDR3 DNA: TGTGCCAGCAGCATATCGGGCCTCGGGAGGGATACGCAGTATTTT
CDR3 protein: CASSISGLGRDTQYF

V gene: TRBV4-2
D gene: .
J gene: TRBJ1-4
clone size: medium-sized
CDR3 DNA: TGTGCCAGCAGCCAAGAAATGGGGACCGGGCGCGAAAAACTGTTTTTT
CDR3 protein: CASSQEMGTGREKLFF

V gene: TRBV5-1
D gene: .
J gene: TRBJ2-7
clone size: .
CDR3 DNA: TGCGCCAGCAGCACCGGACCCTCCTTGGCCTACGAGCAGTACTTC
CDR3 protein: CASSTGPSLAYEQYF

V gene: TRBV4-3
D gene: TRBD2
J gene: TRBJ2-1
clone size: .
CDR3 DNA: TGCGCCAGCAGCCCCCAGACTAGCGGGAGGTATGAGCAGTTCTTC
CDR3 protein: CASSPQTSGRYEQFF

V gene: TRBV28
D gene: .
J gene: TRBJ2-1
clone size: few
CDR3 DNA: TGTGCCAGCACCGTGAATCACAATGAGCAGTTCTTC
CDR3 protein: CASTVNHNEQFF

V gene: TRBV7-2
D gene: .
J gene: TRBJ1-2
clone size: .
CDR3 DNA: TGTGCCAGCAGCCCCGTGGGAGGAGATGGCTACACCTTC
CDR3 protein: CASSPVGGDGYTF

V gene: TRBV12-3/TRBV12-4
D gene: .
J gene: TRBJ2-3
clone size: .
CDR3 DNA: TGTGCCAGCAGTCACTTCCAGGGTTTCTCCACAGATACGCAGTATTTT
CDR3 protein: CASSHFQGFSTDTQYF

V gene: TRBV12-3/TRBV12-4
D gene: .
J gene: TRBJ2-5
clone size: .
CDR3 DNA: TGTGCCAGCAGTTTAGAGTCGGGGTCAGAGACCCAGTACTTC
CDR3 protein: CASSLESGSETQYF

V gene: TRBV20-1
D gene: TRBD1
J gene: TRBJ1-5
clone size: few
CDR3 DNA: TGCAGCTCCTCCAGGGGACAGTCAAATCAGCCCCAGCATTTT
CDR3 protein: CSSSRGQSNQPQHF

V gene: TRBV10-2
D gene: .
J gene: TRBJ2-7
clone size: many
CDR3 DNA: TGCGCCAGCAGTGACGTTCTAGCAGCCTCCTACGAGCAGTACTTC
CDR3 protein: CASSDVLAASYEQYF

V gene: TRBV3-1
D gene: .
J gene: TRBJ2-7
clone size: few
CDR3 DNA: TGTGCCAGCAGCCCTTTCCCCTACGAGCAGTACTTC
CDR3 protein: CASSPFPYEQYF

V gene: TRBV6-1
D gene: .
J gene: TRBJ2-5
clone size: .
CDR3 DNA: TGTGCCAGCCGCCCTTCGGGGGGCTGGAAGACCCAGTACTTC
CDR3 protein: CASRPSGGWKTQYF

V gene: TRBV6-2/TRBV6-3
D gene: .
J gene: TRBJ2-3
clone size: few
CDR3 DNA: TGTGCCACCTCGATGGCGCTAGCGCCAGATACGCAGTATTTT
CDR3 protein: CATSMALAPDTQYF

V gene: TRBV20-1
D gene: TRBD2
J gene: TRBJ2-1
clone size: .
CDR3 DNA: TGCAGTGCTAGAGAAGTAGCGGGGGGGGACTCCTACGAGCAGTTCTTC
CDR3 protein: CSAREVAGGDSYEQFF

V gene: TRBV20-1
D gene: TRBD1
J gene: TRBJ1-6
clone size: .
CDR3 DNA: TGCAGTGCTAGCCTCAGAAACAGGGGGCGGGATAATTCACCCCTCCACTTT
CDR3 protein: CSASLRNRGRDNSPLHF

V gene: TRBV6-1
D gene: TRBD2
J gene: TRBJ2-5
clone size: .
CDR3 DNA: TGTGCCAGCAGTGAAATAGCGGGGCCGCAAGAGACCCAGTACTTC
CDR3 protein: CASSEIAGPQETQYF

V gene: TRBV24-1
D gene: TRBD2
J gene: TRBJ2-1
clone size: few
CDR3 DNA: TGTGCCACCAGTGAAGCGACTAGCGGTTACAATGAGCAGTTCTTC
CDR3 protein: CATSEATSGYNEQFF

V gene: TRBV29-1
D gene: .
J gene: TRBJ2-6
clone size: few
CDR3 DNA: TGCAGCGTTGGGAGGTCTGGGGCCAACGTCCTGACTTTC
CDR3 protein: CSVGRSGANVLTF

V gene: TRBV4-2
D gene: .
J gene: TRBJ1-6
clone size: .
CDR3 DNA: TGTGCCGGCAGCCAAGATCCGGCCAGGGGAAATTCACCCCTCCACTTT
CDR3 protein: CAGSQDPARGNSPLHF

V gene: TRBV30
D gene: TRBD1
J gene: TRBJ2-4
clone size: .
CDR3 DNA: TGTGCCTGGAACCGGGACAGGGGAGCCAAAAACATTCAGTACTTC
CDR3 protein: CAWNRDRGAKNIQYF

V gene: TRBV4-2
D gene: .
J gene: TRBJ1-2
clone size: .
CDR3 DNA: TGTGCCAGCAGCCAGCCGGGACGGAATAACTATGGCTACATCTTC
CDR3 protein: CASSQPGRNNYGYIF

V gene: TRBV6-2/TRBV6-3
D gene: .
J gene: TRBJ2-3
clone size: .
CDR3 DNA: TGTGCCAGCAGTTACTCTTTGCCTGACCCTCCTAGTACAGATACGCAGTATTTT
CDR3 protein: CASSYSLPDPPSTDTQYF

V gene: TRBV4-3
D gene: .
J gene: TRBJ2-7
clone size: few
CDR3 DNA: TGCGCCAGCAGCCAAGAAACAAGAGTCTACGAGCAGTACTTC
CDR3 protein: CASSQETRVYEQYF

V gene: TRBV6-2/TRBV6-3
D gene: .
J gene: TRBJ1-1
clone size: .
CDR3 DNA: TGTGCCAGCAGTCAGACAATGAACACTGAGGCTTTCTTT
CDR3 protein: CASSQTMNTEAFF

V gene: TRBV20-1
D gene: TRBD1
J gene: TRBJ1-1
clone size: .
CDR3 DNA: TGCAGTGCTAGAAAAGACAGGGAGGGTGATGAAGCTTTCTTT
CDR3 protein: CSARKDREGDEAFF

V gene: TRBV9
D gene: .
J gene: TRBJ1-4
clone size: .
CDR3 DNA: TGTGCCAGCAGCACGTGGGCTGCAACTAATGAAAAACTGTTTTTT
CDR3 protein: CASSTWAATNEKLFF

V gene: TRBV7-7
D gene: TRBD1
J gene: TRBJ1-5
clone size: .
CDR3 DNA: TGTGCTAGCAGGACCAACGGGGACAGGGGTTGTCAGCCCCAGCATTTT
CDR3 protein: CASRTNGDRGCQPQHF

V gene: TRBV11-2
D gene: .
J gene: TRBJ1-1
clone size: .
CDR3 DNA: TGTGCCAGCAGCTTAGATCAGAGGGGTGAAGCTTTCTTT
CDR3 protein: CASSLDQRGEAFF

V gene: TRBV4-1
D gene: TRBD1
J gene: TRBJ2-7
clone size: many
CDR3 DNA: TGCGCCAGCAGCCAAGAGGGACAGTACTACGAGCAGTACTTC
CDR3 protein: CASSQEGQYYEQYF

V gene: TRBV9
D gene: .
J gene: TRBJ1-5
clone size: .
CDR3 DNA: TGTGCCAGCAGCGTACGGCGGCTCCATAGGCCCCAGCATTTT
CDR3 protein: CASSVRRLHRPQHF

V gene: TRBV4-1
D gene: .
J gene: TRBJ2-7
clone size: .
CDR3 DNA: TGCGCCAGCAGCCAAGATGGGGTGGCTCCCAACTCCTACGAGCAGTACTTC
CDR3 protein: CASSQDGVAPNSYEQYF

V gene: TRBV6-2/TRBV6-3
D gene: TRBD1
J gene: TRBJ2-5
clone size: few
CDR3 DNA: TGTGCCAGCAGTTACGGGACAGGGAGAACTAAAGAGCAGTACTTC
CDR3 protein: CASSYGTGRTKEQYF

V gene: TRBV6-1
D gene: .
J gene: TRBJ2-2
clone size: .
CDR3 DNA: TGTGCCAGCAGCGTGACAGAAGTGAACACCGGGGAGCTGTTTTTT
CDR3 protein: CASSVTEVNTGELFF

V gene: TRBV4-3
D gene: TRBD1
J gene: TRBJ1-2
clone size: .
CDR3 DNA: TGCGCCAGCAGCCAAGAGACAGGGGAAGTCTATGGCTACACCTTC
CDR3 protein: CASSQETGEVYGYTF

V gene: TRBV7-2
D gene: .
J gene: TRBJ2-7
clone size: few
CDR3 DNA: TGTGCCAGCAGCAACCCGGGGAACAGGCAGTACTTC
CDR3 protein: CASSNPGNRQYF